This T cell receptor beta chain is from a study of cytomegalovirus exposure and HLA in healthy donors. Study findings and constraints: High sensitivity and specificity were reportedly achieved when the classifier diagnosed cytomegalovirus status.

Per the germline V gene, CDR1 is SGDLS and CDR2 is YYNGEE. The CDR3 has 14 amino acids. The V gene lost 0 bases and the J gene lost 13 bases, with 20 bases spanning the gap. Here immunoSEQ multiplex PCR was the method, and the copy in TCRdb shows in-frame clones only, minus some. This sample has about 330,000 clones, with approximately 86% found just once. Comment on this clone: Its target is not known.

The receptor's source is a woman in her 30s in good health and CMV-seropositive. Sequencing was performed on PBMCs. The chain combines TRBV9 with TRBJ2-7; D tentatively fits TRBD1 or TRBD2 (5 bases each). The CDR3 sequence is CASSVAGWGRDQYF. CDR3 bases: TGTGCCAGCAGCGTAGCAGGTTGGGGGAGAGACCAATACTTC.